The present T cell receptor beta chain was sequenced within a study of cytomegalovirus exposure and HLA in healthy donors. The PCR made use of 60 Vbeta and 13 Jbeta primers. Authors' analysis steps: Later work found around 85 million unique TCR beta chains, with roughly 11 million shared. Assay: immunoSEQ multiplex PCR; the TCRdb copy retains only in-frame clones and omits some. The V and J calls and clone size come from that table; D and trimming were worked out from the DNA. This sample has some 150,000 clones, with around 86% found just once. CDR3 size: 15 residues. CDR1 and CDR2 (germline): GTSNPN, SVGIG (reference sequence). Trimming took off 2 bases at V and 5 bases at J, with 15 bases between the two ends. Study-level findings and limits: Data from an earlier analysis indicated that most TCR beta V segments were productive either about 87% or about 30% of the time. HLA-A and HLA-B allele assignments for most subjects were reportedly predicted accurately using TCR beta sequences.

Likely unrecorded immune exposures existed in these nominally healthy donors. A word on this clone: Its antigen is not known.

The receptor comes from a woman between 45 and 60 years old in good health and CMV-seropositive. V and J are TRBV30 and TRBJ1-4, with no clear D. Sequencing was done on a sample of PBMCs. CDR3 loop: CAWSPAAVLNEKLFF. CDR3 DNA: TGTGCCTGGAGTCCTGCGGCAGTCTTGAATGAAAAACTGTTTTTT.